Included here is one T cell receptor beta chain sequence, with context. The target antigen is unknown. V was trimmed by 0 bases and J by 8 bases, leaving 14 bases between them. This CDR3 spans 14 amino acids. Germline CDR1 reads SGHRS; CDR2 reads YFSETQ. TCRdb keeps only in-frame clones here, not all; method: immunoSEQ multiplex PCR. The table has about 1,500,000 clones, roughly 96% seen once; the top ten hold roughly 1.2%. This sample was taken from a study of shared clonotypes between healthy human individuals. In the study overall: Sampling drew on donors who were a couple of women and three men aged 18 to 49. General study results and limits: A handful of donors shared approximately 5% of their naive CD4 clonotypes. What naive subsets generally showed was a larger estimated richness than memory subsets showed.

Sequencing was performed on naive CD4+ T cells sorted from blood. Stated subset: CD45RA+ positively selected. The chain employs TRBV5-1 and TRBJ1-1; D ambiguous. This TCR was recovered from a man younger than 45 in good health. CDR3 protein: CASSLASEGREAFF. CDR3 DNA: TGCGCCAGCAGCTTGGCCTCTGAGGGAAGGGAAGCTTTCTTT.